The sequence of this T cell receptor beta chain was determined in a study of T cell responses to AZD1222 COVID-19 vaccine. General study results and limits: Mostly white British, mostly female donors; authors suggested clonal diversity may be underestimated.

Germline lookup yields CDR1 SGHRS and CDR2 YFSETQ. This CDR3 has 15 residues. Trimming left V 2 bases short and J 0 bases short, with 8 bases between. To note about this clone: Antigen specificity is unknown.

TCRdb's copy holds only in-frame clones and misses some; the assay was immunoSEQ multiplex PCR. The sample records approximately 100,000 clones, just over 90% being singletons. The input for sequencing was peripheral blood, taken on day 0 of AZD1222 vaccination. This clonotype originated in an adult in good health. The J gene is TRBJ2-2, the V gene TRBV5-1; tentatively, D is TRBD2 (5 bases). CDR3 loop: CASSFRTPNTGELFF. The CDR3 region has the DNA TGCGCCAGCAGCTTTAGGACTCCGAACACCGGGGAGCTGTTTTTT.